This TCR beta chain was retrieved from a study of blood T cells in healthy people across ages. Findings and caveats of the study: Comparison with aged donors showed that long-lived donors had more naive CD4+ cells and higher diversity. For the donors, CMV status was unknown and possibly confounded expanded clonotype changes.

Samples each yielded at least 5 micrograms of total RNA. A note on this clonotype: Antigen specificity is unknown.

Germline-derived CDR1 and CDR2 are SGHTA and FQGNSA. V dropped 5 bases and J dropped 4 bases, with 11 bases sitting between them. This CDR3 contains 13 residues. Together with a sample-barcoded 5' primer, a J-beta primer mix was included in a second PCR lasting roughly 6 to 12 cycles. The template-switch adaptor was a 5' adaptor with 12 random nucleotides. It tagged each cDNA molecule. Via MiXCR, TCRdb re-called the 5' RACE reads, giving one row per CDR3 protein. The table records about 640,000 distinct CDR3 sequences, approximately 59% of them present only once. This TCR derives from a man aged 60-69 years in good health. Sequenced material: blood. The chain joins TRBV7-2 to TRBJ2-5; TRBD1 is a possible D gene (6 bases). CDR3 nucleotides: TGTGCCAGCAGCAGGAACAGGGTAGAGACCCAGTACTTC. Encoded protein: CASSRNRVETQYF.